The present TCR beta chain was sequenced within a study of blood T cell repertoires in COVID-19. Study details: Researchers got acute and convalescent COVID-19 samples from the United States, Italy and Spain. In each case, the material was cDNA or gDNA derived from T cells, B-cell-depleted T cells, or PBMCs.

The CDR3 covers 17 residues. Germline V gene data show CDR1 as MGHRA and CDR2 as YSYEKL. V shed 1 base, J shed 4 bases, and the junction held 7 bases outside the gene matches. This clone was seen once. The authors' processing: Nucleated cell number was recorded as an estimate derived from reference gene primer amplification. Sequenced by immunoSEQ multiplex PCR; TCRdb stores in-frame clones only, minus some. From that table come the V and J calls and clone size; the DNA was used to work out D and trimming. This sample has roughly 26,000 clones, with 75% to 90% found just once. The source of this sequence is a human donor with active COVID-19. The donor label of this sample is uncertain. This chain links TRBV4-1 with TRBJ2-7; 13 bases are a match to TRBD2. Material for sequencing was peripheral blood. The DNA of the CDR3 is TGCGCCAGCAGCCAAGCTCCGGGACTAGCGGGGATATACGAGCAGTACTTC. This codes for CASSQAPGLAGIYEQYF.